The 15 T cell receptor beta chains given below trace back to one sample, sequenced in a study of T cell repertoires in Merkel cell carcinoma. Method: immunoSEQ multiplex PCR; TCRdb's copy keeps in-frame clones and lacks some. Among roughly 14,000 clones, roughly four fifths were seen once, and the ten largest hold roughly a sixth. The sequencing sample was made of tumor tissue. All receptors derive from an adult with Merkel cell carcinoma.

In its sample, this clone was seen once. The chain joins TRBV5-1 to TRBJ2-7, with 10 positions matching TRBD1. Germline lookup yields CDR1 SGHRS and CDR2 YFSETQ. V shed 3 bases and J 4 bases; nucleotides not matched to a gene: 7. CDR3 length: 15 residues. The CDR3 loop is CASSSTGTGAYEQYF. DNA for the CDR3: TGCGCCAGCAGCTCAACCGGGACAGGGGCGTACGAGCAGTACTTC.

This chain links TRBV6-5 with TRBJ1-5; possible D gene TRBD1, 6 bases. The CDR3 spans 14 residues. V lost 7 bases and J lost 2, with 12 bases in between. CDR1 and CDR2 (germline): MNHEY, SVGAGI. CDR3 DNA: TGTGCCAGCAAATCAGGGGCCGGCAATCAGCCCCAGCATTTT. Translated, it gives CASKSGAGNQPQHF.

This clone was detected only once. CDR3 nucleotides: TGTGCCAGCAGTACAGGGGGCGATTGGGACACCATATATTTT. Translating it yields CASSTGGDWDTIYF. The chain carries TRBV6-6 and TRBJ1-3; the match to TRBD1 covers 9 bases. This CDR3 contains 14 residues. J gave up 8 bases and V 5 bases, and 7 bases lay outside the gene matches. Germline V lookup: CDR1 MNHNY, CDR2 SVGAGI (reference sequence).

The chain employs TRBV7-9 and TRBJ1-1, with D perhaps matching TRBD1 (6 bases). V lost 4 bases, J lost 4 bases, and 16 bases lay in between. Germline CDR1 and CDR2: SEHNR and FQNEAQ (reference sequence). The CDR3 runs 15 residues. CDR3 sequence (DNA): TGTGCCAGCAGCTGGGGGGCGCAGGGTTTCACTGAAGCTTTCTTT. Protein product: CASSWGAQGFTEAFF.

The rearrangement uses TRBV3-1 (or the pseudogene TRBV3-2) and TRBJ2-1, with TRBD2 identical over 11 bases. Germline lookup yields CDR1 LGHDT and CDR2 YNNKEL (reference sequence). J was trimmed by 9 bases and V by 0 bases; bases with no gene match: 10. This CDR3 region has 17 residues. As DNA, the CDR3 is TGTGCCAGCAGCCAAGATCGGTCTAGCGGGGGGAAGGGTGAGCAGTTCTTC. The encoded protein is CASSQDRSSGGKGEQFF.

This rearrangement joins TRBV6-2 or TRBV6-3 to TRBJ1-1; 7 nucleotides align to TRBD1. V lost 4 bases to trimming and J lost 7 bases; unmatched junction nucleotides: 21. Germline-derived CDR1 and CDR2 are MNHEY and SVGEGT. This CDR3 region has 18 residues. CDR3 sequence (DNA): TGTGCCAGCAGTTTCTTCCGACAGGGACTCCCCAAGGGGGATGAAGCTTTCTTT. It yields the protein CASSFFRQGLPKGDEAFF.

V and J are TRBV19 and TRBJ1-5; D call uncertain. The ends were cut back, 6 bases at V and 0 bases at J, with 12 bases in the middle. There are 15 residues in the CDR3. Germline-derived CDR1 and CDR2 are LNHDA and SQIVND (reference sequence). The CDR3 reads CASRNSIISNQPQHF. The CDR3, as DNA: TGTGCCAGTAGGAACTCAATTATTAGCAATCAGCCCCAGCATTTT.

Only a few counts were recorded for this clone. CDR3 region: CASSPGTDTEAFF. CDR3 DNA: TGTGCCAGCTCACCAGGTACGGACACTGAAGCTTTCTTT. The chain is built from TRBV18 and TRBJ1-1; D is ambiguous. V shed 2 bases and J shed 3 bases, with 7 bases lying between them. CDR1 and CDR2 from the germline V gene are KGHSH and LQKENI. The CDR3 has 13 amino acids. Looking up the rest from reference TRBV18 and TRBJ1-1 gives the full variable domain: NAGVMQNPRHLVRRRGQEARLRCSPMKGHSHVYWYRQLPEEGLKFMVYLQKENIIDESGMPKERFSAEFPKEGPSILRIQQVVRGDSAAYFCASSPGTDTEAFFGQGTRLTVV.

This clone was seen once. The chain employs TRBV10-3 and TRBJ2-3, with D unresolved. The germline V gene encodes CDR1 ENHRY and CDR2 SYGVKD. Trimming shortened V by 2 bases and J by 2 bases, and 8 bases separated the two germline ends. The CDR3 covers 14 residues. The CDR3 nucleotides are TGTGCCATCAGTGAGGCCCTACACACAGATACGCAGTATTTT. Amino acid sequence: CAISEALHTDTQYF.

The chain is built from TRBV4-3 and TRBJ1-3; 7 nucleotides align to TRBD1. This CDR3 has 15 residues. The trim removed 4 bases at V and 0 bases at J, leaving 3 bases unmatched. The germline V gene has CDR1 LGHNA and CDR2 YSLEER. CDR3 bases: TGCGCCAGCAGCCCGGACAGGAACTCTGGAAACACCATATATTTT. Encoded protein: CASSPDRNSGNTIYF.

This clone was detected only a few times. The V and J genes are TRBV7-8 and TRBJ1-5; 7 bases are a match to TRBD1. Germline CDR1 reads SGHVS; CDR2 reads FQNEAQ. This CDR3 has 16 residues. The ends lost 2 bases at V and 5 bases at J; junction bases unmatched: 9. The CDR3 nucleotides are TGTGCCAGCAGCTTATCTCCGGTAGGGGGCGATCAGCCCCAGCATTTT. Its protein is CASSLSPVGGDQPQHF.

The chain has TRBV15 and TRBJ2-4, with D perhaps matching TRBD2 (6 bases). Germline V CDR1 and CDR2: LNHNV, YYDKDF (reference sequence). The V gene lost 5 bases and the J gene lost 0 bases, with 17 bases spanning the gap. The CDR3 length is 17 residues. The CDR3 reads CATSSLEGTQAKNIQYF. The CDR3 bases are TGTGCCACCAGCTCTCTGGAGGGCACCCAAGCCAAAAACATTCAGTACTTC.

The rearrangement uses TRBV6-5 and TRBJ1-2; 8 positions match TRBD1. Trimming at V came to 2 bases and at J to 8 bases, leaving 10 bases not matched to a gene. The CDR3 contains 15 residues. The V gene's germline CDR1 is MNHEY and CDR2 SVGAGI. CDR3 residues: CASSYLPGQGGGYTF. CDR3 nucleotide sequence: TGTGCCAGCAGTTACCTCCCCGGACAGGGCGGGGGCTACACCTTC.

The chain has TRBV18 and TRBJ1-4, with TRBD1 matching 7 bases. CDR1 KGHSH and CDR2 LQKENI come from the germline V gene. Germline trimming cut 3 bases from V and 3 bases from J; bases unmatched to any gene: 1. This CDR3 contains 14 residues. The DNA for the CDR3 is TGTGCCAGCTCACCCGACAGGGCTAATGAAAAACTGTTTTTT. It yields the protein CASSPDRANEKLFF.

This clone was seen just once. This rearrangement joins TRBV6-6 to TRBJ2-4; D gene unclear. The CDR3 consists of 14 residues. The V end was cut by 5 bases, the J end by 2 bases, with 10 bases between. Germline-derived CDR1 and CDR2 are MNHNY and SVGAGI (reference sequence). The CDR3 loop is CASSHPAPKNIQYF. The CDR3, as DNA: TGTGCCAGCAGTCATCCGGCCCCCAAAAACATTCAGTACTTC.